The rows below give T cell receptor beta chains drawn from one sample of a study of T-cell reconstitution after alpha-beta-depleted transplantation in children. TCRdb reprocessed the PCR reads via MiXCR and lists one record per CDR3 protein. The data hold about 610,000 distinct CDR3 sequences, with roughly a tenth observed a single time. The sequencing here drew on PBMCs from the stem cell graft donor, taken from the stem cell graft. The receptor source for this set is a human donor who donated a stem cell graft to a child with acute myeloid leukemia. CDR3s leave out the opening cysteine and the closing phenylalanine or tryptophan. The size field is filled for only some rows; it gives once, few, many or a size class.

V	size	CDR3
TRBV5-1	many	ASSYLAGEGTDTQY
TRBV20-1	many	SAGRGLAAYNEQF
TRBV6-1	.	ASWKQGSSYNEQF
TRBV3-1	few	ASSFRGTETQY
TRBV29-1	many	SVELGESTDTQY
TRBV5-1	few	ASSLGGTILSYNEQF
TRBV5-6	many	ASSSGPTPDEQF
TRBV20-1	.	SALDRGRLNSPLH
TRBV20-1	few	SAEPGPLSYNEQF
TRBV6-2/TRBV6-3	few	ASGNPPSNTEAF
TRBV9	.	ASSVGGPDGGNNEQF
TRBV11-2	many	ASSPQAGGWEQF
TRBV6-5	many	ASSSLNEKLF
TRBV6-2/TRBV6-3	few	ASSWPGQGFDEQY
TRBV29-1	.	SGDRGMNTEAF
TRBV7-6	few	ASSLVLAGRRTGELF
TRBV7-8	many	ATAQSYESRETQY
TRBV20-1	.	SARRQATEAF
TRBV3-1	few	ASSQRAGAGIQY
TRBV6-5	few	ASSYGARGPGANVLT
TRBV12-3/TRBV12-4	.	ASTIGGHNYGYT
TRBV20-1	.	SARDVTLPGGELF
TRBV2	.	ASSGAGEHEQF
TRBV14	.	ASSQEIGTDTQY
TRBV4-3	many	ASSQVRASGRAANEQF
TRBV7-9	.	ASSLWDGSYEQY
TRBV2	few	ASSGRSEQF
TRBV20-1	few	SASKLQTYNEQF
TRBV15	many	ATSRDTTGVSGKLF
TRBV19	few	ASTPQGSTYNEQF
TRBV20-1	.	SASRTSGRALGDTQY
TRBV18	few	ASSAITTEAF
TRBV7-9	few	ASSPLAVGYNEQF
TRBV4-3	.	ASSQVWGGAYTDTQY
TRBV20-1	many	SARADQWEQY
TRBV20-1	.	SARSGRPEVTGANVLT
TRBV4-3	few	ASTPSSAFLVLNNEQF
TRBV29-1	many	SVDYGGYLNTEAF
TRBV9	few	ASSVGARSNEQF
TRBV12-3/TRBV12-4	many	ASSEKRGSRHQPQH
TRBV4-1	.	ASSQGAIAGHNEQF
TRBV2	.	ASSWTGTSPGELF
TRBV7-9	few	ACRGADYGYT
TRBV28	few	ASSLRDLYGYT
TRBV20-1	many	SARGPSGRTDTQY
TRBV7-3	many	ASSPPSGNQY
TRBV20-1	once	SARAIGGEAF
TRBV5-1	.	ASSYIQGADTQY
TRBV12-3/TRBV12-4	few	ASSPTPGVNTEAF
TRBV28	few	ASSFGDLGGQGGSNQPQH
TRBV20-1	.	SASPQGETQY
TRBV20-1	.	SKQPGQGLGGYT
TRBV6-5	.	ASSYSTSTAEQF
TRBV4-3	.	ASSQDRSGGYEQY
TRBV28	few	ASTPGAREQY
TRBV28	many	ASSEPSGANVLT
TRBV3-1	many	ARSRDRIYEQY
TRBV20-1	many	SARTGTTEKLF
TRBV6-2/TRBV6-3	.	ASTIPPTGNQPQH
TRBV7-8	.	ASSLERATYEQY